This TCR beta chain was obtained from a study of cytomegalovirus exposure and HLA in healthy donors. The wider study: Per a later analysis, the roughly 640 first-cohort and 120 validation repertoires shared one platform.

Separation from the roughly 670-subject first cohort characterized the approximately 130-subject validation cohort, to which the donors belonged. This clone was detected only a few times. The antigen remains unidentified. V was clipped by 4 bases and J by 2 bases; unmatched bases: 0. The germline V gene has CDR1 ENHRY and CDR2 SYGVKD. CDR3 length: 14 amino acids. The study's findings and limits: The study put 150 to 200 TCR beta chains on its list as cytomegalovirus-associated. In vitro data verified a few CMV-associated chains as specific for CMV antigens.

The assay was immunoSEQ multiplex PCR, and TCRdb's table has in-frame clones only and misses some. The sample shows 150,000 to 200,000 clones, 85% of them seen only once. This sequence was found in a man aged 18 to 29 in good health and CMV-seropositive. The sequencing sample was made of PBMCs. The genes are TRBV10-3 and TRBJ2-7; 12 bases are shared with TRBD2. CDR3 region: CAISGTSGTYEQYF. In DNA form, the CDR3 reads TGTGCCATCAGTGGGACTAGCGGGACCTACGAGCAGTACTTC.